Shown below are 13 T cell receptor beta chains from a single sample sequenced in a study of post-analysis software for immune sequencing data (dated by TCRdb to between 2014 and 2017). The study at large found these results: About five TRBV segments, including TRBV5-6, TRBV5-1 and TRBV20-1, were significantly more frequent in patients than controls.

Their antigen targets remain unknown. The library was built by means of PCR. Instrument on record: Illumina HiSeq 2500. Unique molecular identifiers were incorporated into TCR beta cDNA libraries to reduce PCR and sequencing biases. The public reads were reanalyzed by TCRdb: fastp trimming at Q25, MiXCR alignment, in-frame beta chains only. Each CDR3 protein gets just one entry, which takes the most common genes and DNA from the rows behind it. The sample has some 800,000 distinct CDR3 sequences on record, around 42% of them singletons. The ten most abundant clones make up roughly 4.9% of the sample. Material: blood. The origin of the receptors is a girl aged 10-17 years with multiple sclerosis.

The chain is built from TRBV7-9 and TRBJ2-6; 9 nucleotides match TRBD1. Germline CDR1 and CDR2: SEHNR and FQNEAQ (reference sequence). The CDR3 is 16 residues long. J lost 2 bases, V lost 3 bases, and 2 bases had no gene match. The CDR3 region has the DNA TGTGCCAGCAGCTTTGGACAGGGGACTGGGGCCAACGTCCTGACTTTC. It specifies CASSFGQGTGANVLTF. Full variable domain (missing parts from reference TRBV7-9 and TRBJ2-6): DTGVSQNPRHKITKRGQNVTFRCDPISEHNRLYWYRQTLGQGPEFLTYFQNEAQLEKSRLLSDRFSAERPKGSFSTLEIQRTEQGDSAMYLCASSFGQGTGANVLTFGAGSRLTVL.

V and J are TRBV7-2 and TRBJ2-7; D not certain. The germline gives CDR1 SGHTA, CDR2 FQGNSA. V lost 2 bases, J lost 5 bases, and 10 bases lay in between. This CDR3 has 13 amino acids. The CDR3 DNA is TGTGCCAGCAGCTTATATTCTGGGAACGAGCAGTACTTC. Translation: CASSLYSGNEQYF.

J is TRBJ2-1 and V is TRBV7-9; D possibly matches TRBD1 or TRBD2 (5 bases each). V lost 1 base to trimming and J lost 6 bases, with 19 bases between them. This CDR3 contains 17 residues. Germline values: CDR1 SEHNR, CDR2 FQNEAQ (reference sequence). In DNA, the CDR3 is TGTGCCAGCAGCTTAGGGTTGGGACCCATCCGAGGCAATGAGCAGTTCTTC. Translation gives CASSLGLGPIRGNEQFF. Variable domain in full (rest from reference TRBV7-9 and TRBJ2-1): DTGVSQNPRHKITKRGQNVTFRCDPISEHNRLYWYRQTLGQGPEFLTYFQNEAQLEKSRLLSDRFSAERPKGSFSTLEIQRTEQGDSAMYLCASSLGLGPIRGNEQFFGPGTRLTVL.

V and J are TRBV29-1 and TRBJ2-7; TRBD2 aligns across 13 bases. There are 16 residues in the CDR3. Trimming cost V 5 bases and J 5 bases; bases outside gene matches: 12. Germline values: CDR1 SQVTM, CDR2 ANQGSEA. The CDR3 protein is CSVTGLAGDGGDEQYF. The CDR3 DNA is TGCAGCGTTACCGGACTAGCGGGAGACGGTGGGGACGAGCAGTACTTC.

In this sample, this clonotype turned up a few times. The J gene is TRBJ2-5, the V gene TRBV4-1; maybe TRBD2 (6 bases). The CDR3 is 14 amino acids. V dropped 1 base and J dropped 3 bases, with 9 bases sitting between them. CDR1 and CDR2 from the germline V gene are MGHRA and YSYEKL. In DNA, the CDR3 is TGCGCCAGCAGCCAAGGGGAGGCAAAAGAGACCCAGTACTTC. Residues: CASSQGEAKETQYF.

The rearrangement joins TRBV10-3 to TRBJ2-2; 9 bases map to TRBD1. Per the germline V gene, CDR1 is ENHRY and CDR2 is SYGVKD. Unmatched junction bases numbered 6, after V lost 3 bases and J lost 1 base. The CDR3 sequence is 17 residues long. The CDR3 protein is CAISDLRDRVNTGELFF. The DNA of the CDR3 is TGTGCCATCAGTGACCTTAGGGACAGGGTGAACACCGGGGAGCTGTTTTTT.

The chain recombines TRBV7-9 with TRBJ2-5; either TRBD1 or TRBD2 may fit D (5 bases each). Germline V lookup: CDR1 SEHNR, CDR2 FQNEAQ (reference sequence). V lost 4 bases and J 4 bases, leaving 13 bases between the germline ends. This CDR3 has 14 residues. In nucleotides, the CDR3 is TGTGCCAGCAGCTCTGTGGGGGACCCAGAGACCCAGTACTTC. Protein sequence: CASSSVGDPETQYF.

This clonotype was detected only once. V usage is TRBV10-3 and J usage is TRBJ1-1; D may be TRBD1 (6 bases). Deletions cut 0 bases from V and 1 base from J, with 6 bases between. The CDR3 length is 14 residues. From germline, CDR1 is ENHRY and CDR2 SYGVKD. The CDR3 bases are TGTGCCATCAGTGAGTCGGACAGGAACACTGAAGCTTTCTTT. Translated: CAISESDRNTEAFF.

There are a few counts of this clonotype. This rearrangement joins TRBV29-1 to TRBJ2-5; 8 bases agree with TRBD1. Germline CDR1 and CDR2: SQVTM and ANQGSEA. Losses at the gene ends were 6 bases for V and 2 bases for J; bases not matched to a gene: 8. The CDR3 length is 14 residues. CDR3 residues: CSVAGGARQETQYF. DNA for the CDR3: TGCAGCGTGGCAGGGGGCGCCCGTCAAGAGACCCAGTACTTC.

The rearrangement links TRBV4-1 to TRBJ1-2, with D perhaps TRBD1 (6 bases). With 0 bases removed from V and 6 bases from J, the gap between germline ends came to 14 bases. The germline CDR1 and CDR2 sequences are MGHRA and YSYEKL. This CDR3 region has 15 residues. This chain's CDR3 is CASSQEMDSGNGYTF. The CDR3 nucleotides read TGCGCCAGCAGCCAAGAAATGGACAGTGGAAATGGCTACACCTTC.

The J gene is TRBJ1-2, the V gene TRBV7-9, with a tentative D call TRBD1 (6 bases). The germline V gene encodes CDR1 SEHNR and CDR2 FQNEAQ (reference sequence). This CDR3 contains 14 residues. Between the trimmed V and J ends, which lost 2 bases and 6 bases, there was a span of 13 bases. CDR3 amino acids: CASSLRGGHDGYTF. The CDR3 coding sequence is TGTGCCAGCAGCTTAAGGGGGGGGCACGATGGCTACACCTTC. The whole variable domain, filled in from reference TRBV7-9 and TRBJ1-2, reads DTGVSQNPRHKITKRGQNVTFRCDPISEHNRLYWYRQTLGQGPEFLTYFQNEAQLEKSRLLSDRFSAERPKGSFSTLEIQRTEQGDSAMYLCASSLRGGHDGYTFGSGTRLTVV.

This clonotype was seen just once. The rearrangement joins TRBV20-1 to TRBJ2-1; 8 bases agree with TRBD2. V gave up 1 base and J gave up 3 bases; unmatched junction bases: 5. Germline lookup yields CDR1 DFQATT and CDR2 SNEGSKA (reference sequence). This CDR3 is 15 amino acids long. The CDR3 here is CSARAGGAFYNEQFF. DNA of the CDR3: TGCAGTGCTAGAGCCGGGGGGGCCTTCTACAATGAGCAGTTCTTC.

This chain links TRBV5-1 with TRBJ2-5; possible D gene TRBD1, 6 bases. The germline gives CDR1 SGHRS, CDR2 YFSETQ. Trimming stripped 3 bases from V and 4 bases from J, with 19 bases between. There are 16 residues in the CDR3. The CDR3 loop is CASSYKLTGFGETQYF. The CDR3 DNA sequence: TGCGCCAGCAGCTACAAACTAACAGGGTTCGGAGAGACCCAGTACTTC.